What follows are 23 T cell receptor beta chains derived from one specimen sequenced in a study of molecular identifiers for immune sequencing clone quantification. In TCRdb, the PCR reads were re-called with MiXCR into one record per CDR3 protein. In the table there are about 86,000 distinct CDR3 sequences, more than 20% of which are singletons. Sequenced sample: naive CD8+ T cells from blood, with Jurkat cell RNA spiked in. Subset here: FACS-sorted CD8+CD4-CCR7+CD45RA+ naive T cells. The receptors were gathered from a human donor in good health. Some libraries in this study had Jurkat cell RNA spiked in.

The CDR3 coding sequence is TGCGCCAGCAGTGCAGCGGGGGCTAGCACAGATACGCAGTATTTT. Translating it yields CASSAAGASTDTQYF. This chain joins TRBV10-2 and TRBJ2-3, with 8 bases matching TRBD2. Germline V gives CDR1 WSHSY, CDR2 SAAADI. This CDR3 is built from 15 residues. The V segment lost 4 bases and the J segment 0 bases; nucleotides outside the gene matches: 3.

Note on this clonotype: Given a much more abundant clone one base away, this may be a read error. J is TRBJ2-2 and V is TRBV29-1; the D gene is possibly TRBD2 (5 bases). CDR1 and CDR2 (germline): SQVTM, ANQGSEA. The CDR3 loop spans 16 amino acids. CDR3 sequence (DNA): TGCGGCGTTGAAGTCCCGGGGATCGCGAACACCGGGGAGCTGTTTTTT. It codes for CGVEVPGIANTGELFF.

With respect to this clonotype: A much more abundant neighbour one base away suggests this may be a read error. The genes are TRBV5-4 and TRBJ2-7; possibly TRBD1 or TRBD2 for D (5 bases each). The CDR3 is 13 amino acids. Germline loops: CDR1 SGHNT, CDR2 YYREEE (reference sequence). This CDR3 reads CASSPPGATEHYF. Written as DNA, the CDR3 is TGTGCCAGCAGCCCCCCCGGGGCCACGGAGCACTACTTC.

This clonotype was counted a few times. CDR3 in DNA: TGTGCCAGCAGTCAACGAGACCCCAACCTATGGGGCAATCAGCCCCAGCATTTT. Its translation: CASSQRDPNLWGNQPQHF. The chain recombines TRBV12-3 or TRBV12-4 with TRBJ1-5, with D unclear. Trimming removed 5 bases from V and 2 bases from J, with 22 bases in between. This CDR3 contains 18 residues.

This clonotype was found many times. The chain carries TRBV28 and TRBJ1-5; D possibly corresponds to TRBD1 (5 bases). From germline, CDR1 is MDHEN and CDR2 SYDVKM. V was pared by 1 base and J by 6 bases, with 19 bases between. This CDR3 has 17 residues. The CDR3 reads CASSLYPGRWSGQPQHF. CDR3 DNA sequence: TGTGCCAGCAGTTTATACCCAGGGCGATGGTCGGGTCAGCCCCAGCATTTT.

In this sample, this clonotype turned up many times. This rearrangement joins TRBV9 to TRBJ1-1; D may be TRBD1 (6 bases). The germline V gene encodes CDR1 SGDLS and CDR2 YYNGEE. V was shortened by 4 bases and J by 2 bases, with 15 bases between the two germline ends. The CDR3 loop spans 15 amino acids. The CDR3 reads CASSPKRGVNTEAFF. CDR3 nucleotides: TGTGCCAGCAGCCCAAAGAGGGGGGTAAACACTGAAGCTTTCTTT.

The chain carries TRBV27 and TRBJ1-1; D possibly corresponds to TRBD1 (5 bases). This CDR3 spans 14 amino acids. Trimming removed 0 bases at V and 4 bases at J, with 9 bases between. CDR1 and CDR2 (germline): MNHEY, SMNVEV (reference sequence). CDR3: CASSLSRRGTEAFF. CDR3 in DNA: TGTGCCAGCAGTTTATCCCGAAGGGGCACTGAAGCTTTCTTT.

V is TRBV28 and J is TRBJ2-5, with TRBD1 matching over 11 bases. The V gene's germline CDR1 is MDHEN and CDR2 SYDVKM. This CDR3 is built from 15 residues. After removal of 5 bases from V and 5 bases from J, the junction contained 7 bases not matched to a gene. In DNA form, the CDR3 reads TGTGCCAGCAGTGAACGGACAGGGGGCGCGGAGACCCAGTACTTC. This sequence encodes CASSERTGGAETQYF.

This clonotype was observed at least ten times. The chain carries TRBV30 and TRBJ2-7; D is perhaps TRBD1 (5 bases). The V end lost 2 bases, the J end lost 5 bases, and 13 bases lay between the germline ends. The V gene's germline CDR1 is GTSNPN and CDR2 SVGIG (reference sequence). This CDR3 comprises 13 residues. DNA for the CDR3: TGTGCCTGGAGTACCCCTTGGGGCCACGAGCAGTACTTC. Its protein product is CAWSTPWGHEQYF.

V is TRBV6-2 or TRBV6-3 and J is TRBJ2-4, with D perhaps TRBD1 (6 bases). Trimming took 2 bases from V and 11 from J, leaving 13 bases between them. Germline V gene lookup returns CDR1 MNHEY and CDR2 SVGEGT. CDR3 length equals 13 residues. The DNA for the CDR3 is TGTGCCAGCAGTTACGGGCAGGGGTTTCTTCAGTACTTC. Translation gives CASSYGQGFLQYF.

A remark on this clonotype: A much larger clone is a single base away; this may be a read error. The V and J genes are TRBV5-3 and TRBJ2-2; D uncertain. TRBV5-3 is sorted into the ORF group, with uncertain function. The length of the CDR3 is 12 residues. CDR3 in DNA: TGTGCCAGCATGGAGCTCACCGTGGAGCTGTTTTTT. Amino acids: CASMELTVELFF.

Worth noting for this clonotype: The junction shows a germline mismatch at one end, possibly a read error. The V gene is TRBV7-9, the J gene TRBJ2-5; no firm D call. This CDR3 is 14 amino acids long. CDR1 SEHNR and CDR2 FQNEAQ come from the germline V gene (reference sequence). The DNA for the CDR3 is TGTGCCAGCAGCTTACTACCGAAAAGAGAGGCCCAGTACTTC. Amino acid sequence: CASSLLPKREAQYF.

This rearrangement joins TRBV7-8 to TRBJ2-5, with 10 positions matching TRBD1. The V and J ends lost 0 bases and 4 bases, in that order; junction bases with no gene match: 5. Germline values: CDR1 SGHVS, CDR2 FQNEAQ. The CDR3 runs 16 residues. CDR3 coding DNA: TGTGCCAGCAGCTTAGCGTGGACAGGGGGTGTAGAGACCCAGTACTTC. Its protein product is CASSLAWTGGVETQYF.

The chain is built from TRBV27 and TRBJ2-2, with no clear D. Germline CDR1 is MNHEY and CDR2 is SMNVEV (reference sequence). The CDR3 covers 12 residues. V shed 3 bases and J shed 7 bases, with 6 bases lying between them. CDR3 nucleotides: TGTGCCAGCAGTTTGAGAGGCGGGGAGCTGTTTTTT. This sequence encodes CASSLRGGELFF.

This chain's CDR3 is CASSQDRGTAYEQYF. CDR3 DNA: TGCGCCAGCAGCCAAGATCGGGGGACGGCTTACGAGCAGTACTTC. V usage is TRBV4-3 and J usage is TRBJ2-7; D possibly corresponds to TRBD2 (6 bases). Deletions cut 0 bases from V and 4 bases from J, with 13 bases between. The CDR3 has 15 amino acids. Germline V gene lookup returns CDR1 LGHNA and CDR2 YSLEER.

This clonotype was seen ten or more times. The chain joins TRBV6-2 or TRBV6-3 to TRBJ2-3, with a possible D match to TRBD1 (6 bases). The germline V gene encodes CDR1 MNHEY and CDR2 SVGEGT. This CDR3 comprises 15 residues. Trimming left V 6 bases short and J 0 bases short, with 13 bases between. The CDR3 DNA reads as TGTGCCAGCAGCTCCGGGACAATCAGCACAGATACGCAGTATTTT. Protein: CASSSGTISTDTQYF.

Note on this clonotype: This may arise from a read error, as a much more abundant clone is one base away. CDR3 sequence: CATSEKDPRGGDAQFF. CDR3 bases: TGTGCCACCAGCGAAAAGGACCCCAGAGGGGGCGATGCGCAGTTCTTC. This chain connects TRBV24-1 to TRBJ2-1, with 7 bases fitting TRBD1. This CDR3 region has 16 residues. The V gene's germline CDR1 is KGHDR and CDR2 SFDVKD. Germline trimming cut 7 bases from V and 12 bases from J; bases unmatched to any gene: 20.

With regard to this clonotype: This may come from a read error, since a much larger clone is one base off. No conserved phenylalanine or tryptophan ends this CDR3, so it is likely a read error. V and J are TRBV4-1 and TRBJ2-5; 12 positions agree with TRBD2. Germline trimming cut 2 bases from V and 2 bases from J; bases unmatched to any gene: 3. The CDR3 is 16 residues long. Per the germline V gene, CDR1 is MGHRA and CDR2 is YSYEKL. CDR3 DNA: TGCGCCAGCAGCCAACTGACTAGCGGGGGACAAGAGACCCAGTACTCC. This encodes CASSQLTSGGQETQYS.

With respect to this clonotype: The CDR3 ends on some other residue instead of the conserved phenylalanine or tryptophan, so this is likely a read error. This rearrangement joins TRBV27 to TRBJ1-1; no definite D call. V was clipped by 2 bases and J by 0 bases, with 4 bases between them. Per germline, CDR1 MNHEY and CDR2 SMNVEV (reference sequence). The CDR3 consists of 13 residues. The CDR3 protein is CASSLQMNTEAFS. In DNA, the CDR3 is TGTGCCAGCAGTTTACAGATGAACACTGAAGCTTTCTCT.

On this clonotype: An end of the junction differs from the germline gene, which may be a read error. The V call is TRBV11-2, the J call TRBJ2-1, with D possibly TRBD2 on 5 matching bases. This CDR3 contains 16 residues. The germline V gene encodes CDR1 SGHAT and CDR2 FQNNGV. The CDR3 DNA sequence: TGTGCCAGCAGCTTTAGCGTAAACCAGGACCTGAATGGGCAGTTCTTC. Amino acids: CASSFSVNQDLNGQFF.

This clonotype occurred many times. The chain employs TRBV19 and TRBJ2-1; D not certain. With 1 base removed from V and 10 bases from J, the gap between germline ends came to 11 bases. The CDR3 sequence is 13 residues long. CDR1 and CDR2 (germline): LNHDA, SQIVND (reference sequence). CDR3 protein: CASSIGQEIEQFF. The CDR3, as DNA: TGTGCCAGTAGTATAGGGCAGGAAATCGAGCAGTTCTTC.

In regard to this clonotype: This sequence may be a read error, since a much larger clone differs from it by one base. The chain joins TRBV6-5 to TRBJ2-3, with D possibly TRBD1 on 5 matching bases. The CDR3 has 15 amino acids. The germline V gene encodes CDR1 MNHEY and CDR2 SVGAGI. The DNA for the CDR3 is TGTGCCAGCAGTTACTCGGACGGATCCACAGGTACGCAGTATTTT. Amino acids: CASSYSDGSTGTQYF.

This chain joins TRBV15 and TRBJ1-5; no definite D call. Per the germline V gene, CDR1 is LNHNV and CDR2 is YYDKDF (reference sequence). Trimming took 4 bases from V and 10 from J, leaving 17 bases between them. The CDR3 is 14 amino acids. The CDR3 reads CATSTIYVPRPQHF. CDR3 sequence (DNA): TGTGCCACCAGCACCATCTATGTCCCACGACCCCAGCATTTT.